This record concerns one T cell receptor (beta chain) sequence. The record originates from a study of blood T cell repertoires in COVID-19. The CDR3 loop spans 14 amino acids. Trimming removed 6 bases at V and 0 bases at J, with 11 bases between. Germline assignment: CDR1 MNHEY and CDR2 SVGAGI. The method was immunoSEQ multiplex PCR; TCRdb's version includes in-frame clones alone and lacks a portion of them. The table lists about 280,000 clones, around 83% of them singletons. Participants' own reports of clinical history determined their cohort assignment. Sequencing input: PBMCs or T cells enriched from blood (not recorded which). This rearrangement joins TRBV6-5 to TRBJ1-1, with D possibly being TRBD1 (6 bases). The TCR comes from a man aged 40-49 years who had been exposed to COVID-19. The chain's CDR3 is CASRLRTVNTEAFF. The CDR3 region has the DNA TGTGCCAGCAGACTGAGGACAGTGAACACTGAAGCTTTCTTT.